These 26 T cell receptor beta chains were all obtained from the same sample, sequenced in a study of radiation and T cells in renal cell carcinoma. Here immunoSEQ multiplex PCR was the method, and the copy in TCRdb shows in-frame clones only, minus some. Of roughly 90,000 clones in the sample, over 80% were seen once. Time point meaning: blood 4 weeks post-SBRT, at nephrectomy. Treatment here: 15 Gy SBRT to primary tumor, nephrectomy 4 weeks later. Sequences were derived from blood, sampled from a patient whose treatment included radiotherapy and nephrectomy. The origin of the receptors is a man between 45 and 60 years old with renal cell carcinoma.

The J gene is TRBJ1-2, the V gene TRBV27; maybe TRBD1 (5 bases). With 6 bases removed from V and 4 bases from J, the gap between germline ends came to 15 bases. The germline CDR1 and CDR2 sequences are MNHEY and SMNVEV (reference sequence). CDR3 length: 14 amino acids. CDR3: CASSPNAGRYGYTF. CDR3 bases: TGTGCCAGCAGCCCCAATGCGGGGCGCTATGGCTACACCTTC.

The V gene is TRBV6-5, the J gene TRBJ1-1; a possible D gene is TRBD1 (5 bases). Trimming took 5 bases from V and 4 from J, leaving 17 bases between them. From germline, CDR1 is MNHEY and CDR2 SVGAGI. The CDR3 has 15 residues. In nucleotides, the CDR3 is TGTGCCAGCAGTCCTTATAGGCCGGGGGGCACTGAAGCTTTCTTT. It codes for CASSPYRPGGTEAFF.

The chain links TRBV19 to TRBJ2-1, with 9 bases matching TRBD2. This CDR3 has 14 amino acids. V was pared by 3 bases and J by 4 bases, with 1 base of the junction left unmatched. CDR1 and CDR2 from the germline V gene are LNHDA and SQIVND (reference sequence). CDR3 nucleotide sequence: TGTGCCAGTAGTATGACTAGCGGTTACAATGAGCAGTTCTTC. Translating it yields CASSMTSGYNEQFF.

V is TRBV2 and J is TRBJ2-7, with D perhaps TRBD1 (5 bases). CDR3 length: 12 residues. Trimming took 7 bases from V and 3 from J, leaving 10 bases between them. The germline V gene has CDR1 SNHLY and CDR2 FYNNEI. CDR3 protein: CASTRQGYEQYF. For the CDR3, the DNA is TGTGCCAGCACACGGCAGGGCTACGAGCAGTACTTC.

The rearrangement links TRBV18 to TRBJ2-7; 8 bases align to TRBD2. The CDR3 is made up of 13 amino acids. V was clipped by 6 bases and J by 3 bases; unmatched bases: 4. Germline CDR1 KGHSH, CDR2 LQKENI. CDR3 in DNA: TGTGCCAGCTCGGGGGGACTAGACTACGAGCAGTACTTC. Protein: CASSGGLDYEQYF.

This chain links TRBV5-1 with TRBJ1-2; 11 bases agree with TRBD1. The CDR3 consists of 15 residues. V trimming: 4 bases; J trimming: 4 bases; junction bases outside the gene matches: 6. Looked up from germline, CDR1 is SGHRS and CDR2 is YFSETQ. The CDR3, as DNA: TGCGCCAGCAGCCCCGGGACAGGGGGATTCTATGGCTACACCTTC. This codes for CASSPGTGGFYGYTF. Supplemented by reference TRBV5-1 and TRBJ1-2, the full variable domain reads KAGVTQTPRYLIKTRGQQVTLSCSPISGHRSVSWYQQTPGQGLQFLFEYFSETQRNKGNFPGRFSGRQFSNSRSEMNVSTLELGDSALYLCASSPGTGGFYGYTFGSGTRLTVV.

CDR3 nucleotides: TGTGCCAGCAGCCAGGACAATGAGCAGTTCTTC. Translated: CASSQDNEQFF. This chain connects TRBV7-8 to TRBJ2-1; D unresolved. Deletions cut 5 bases from V and 5 bases from J, with 4 bases between. The CDR3 runs 11 residues. The germline V gene encodes CDR1 SGHVS and CDR2 FQNEAQ.

The chain couples TRBV29-1 to TRBJ2-7, with 10 nucleotides matching TRBD2. Germline CDR1 SQVTM, CDR2 ANQGSEA. The CDR3 runs 13 residues. With 4 bases clipped from V and 4 bases from J, the junction kept 4 bases outside the gene matches. The CDR3 region is CSVASGSFYEQYF. DNA of the CDR3: TGCAGCGTTGCTAGCGGGAGCTTTTACGAGCAGTACTTC.

The chain joins TRBV29-1 to TRBJ1-2; D is perhaps TRBD1 (5 bases). The CDR3 consists of 13 residues. V was trimmed by 7 bases and J by 1 base, leaving 13 bases between them. The V gene's germline CDR1 is SQVTM and CDR2 ANQGSEA. CDR3 DNA: TGCAGCGCCTACTACAGGATTAACTATGGCTACACCTTC. Amino acids: CSAYYRINYGYTF. Using reference TRBV29-1 and TRBJ1-2 for the parts outside the CDR3, the full variable domain is SAVISQKPSRDICQRGTSLTIQCQVDSQVTMMFWYRQQPGQSLTLIATANQGSEATYESGFVIDKFPISRPNLTFSTLTVSNMSPEDSSIYLCSAYYRINYGYTFGSGTRLTVV.

V gene TRBV10-3 combines with J gene TRBJ1-2; a possible D gene is TRBD1 (5 bases). This CDR3 spans 15 amino acids. The V gene lost 6 bases and the J gene lost 7 bases, with 21 bases spanning the gap. In germline, CDR1 is ENHRY, CDR2 SYGVKD. The chain's CDR3 is CAISPEQVWAPGYTF. For the CDR3, the DNA is TGTGCCATCAGCCCTGAACAGGTTTGGGCCCCTGGCTACACCTTC.

This chain links TRBV19 with TRBJ2-2; no firm D call. Germline V gene data show CDR1 as LNHDA and CDR2 as SQIVND (reference sequence). V lost 2 bases and J lost 5, with 12 bases in between. The CDR3 contains 15 residues. The CDR3 reads CASSISAEITGELFF. DNA for the CDR3: TGTGCCAGTAGTATATCCGCGGAGATTACCGGGGAGCTGTTTTTT.

This chain joins TRBV29-1 and TRBJ2-6; maybe TRBD1 (6 bases). Trimming took 6 bases from V and 0 from J, leaving 9 bases between them. The CDR3 is made up of 14 amino acids. Per germline, CDR1 SQVTM and CDR2 ANQGSEA. The CDR3 DNA follows: TGCAGCGTCGACAGGAGCTCTGGGGCCAACGTCCTGACTTTC. Its protein is CSVDRSSGANVLTF.

The chain uses TRBV7-9 and TRBJ2-1; D is ambiguous. CDR1 and CDR2 from the germline V gene are SEHNR and FQNEAQ (reference sequence). The CDR3 extends over 11 amino acids. V lost 2 bases and J 9 bases, leaving 5 bases between the germline ends. The CDR3 region is CASSLLTEQFF. DNA of the CDR3: TGTGCCAGCAGCTTACTAACTGAGCAGTTCTTC.

This clone showed up just a few times. The rearrangement links TRBV29-1 to TRBJ1-5; tentatively, D is TRBD1 (5 bases). The germline V and J ends were trimmed by 6 bases and 5 bases, with 14 bases remaining between them. The CDR3 runs 13 residues. Germline V lookup: CDR1 SQVTM, CDR2 ANQGSEA. For the CDR3, the DNA is TGCAGCGTAGCGGGGGGTGAGCATCAGCCCCAGCATTTT. Translation: CSVAGGEHQPQHF.

This clone is a singleton in its sample. The chain is built from TRBV5-4 and TRBJ2-3; 16 bases are a match to TRBD2. This CDR3 region has 20 residues. The germline V gene has CDR1 SGHNT and CDR2 YYREEE (reference sequence). With V trimmed by 4 bases and J by 1 base, 12 bases remained unmatched. CDR3 sequence reads: CASSPKLGLAGGPGTDTQYF. CDR3 sequence (DNA): TGTGCCAGCAGCCCGAAGCTGGGACTAGCGGGAGGGCCGGGCACAGATACGCAGTATTTT.

J is TRBJ1-5 and V is TRBV10-1, with a tentative D call TRBD1 (5 bases). The CDR3 covers 15 residues. CDR1 is WNHNN, CDR2 SYGVQD, per germline (reference sequence). V was shortened by 6 bases and J by 2 bases, with 14 bases between the two germline ends. In DNA, the CDR3 is TGCGCCAGCAGGACAGACGGACGCCGCAATCAGCCCCAGCATTTT. Amino acids: CASRTDGRRNQPQHF.

The chain links TRBV9 to TRBJ2-7; D is uncertain. Between the trimmed V and J ends, which lost 0 bases and 0 bases, there was a span of 13 bases. From germline, CDR1 is SGDLS and CDR2 YYNGEE. The CDR3 is made up of 16 amino acids. The CDR3 reads CASSVDDGSLSYEQYF. CDR3 in DNA: TGTGCCAGCAGCGTAGACGATGGCTCGCTCTCCTACGAGCAGTACTTC. Complete variable domain (other parts from reference TRBV9 and TRBJ2-7): DSGVTQTPKHLITATGQRVTLRCSPRSGDLSVYWYQQSLDQGLQFLIQYYNGEERAKGNILERFSAQQFPDLHSELNLSSLELGDSALYFCASSVDDGSLSYEQYFGPGTRLTVT.

J is TRBJ1-1 and V is TRBV6-5, with D possibly matching TRBD1 (6 bases). V dropped 0 bases and J dropped 10 bases, with 18 bases sitting between them. The V gene's germline CDR1 is MNHEY and CDR2 SVGAGI. The CDR3 runs to 15 residues. CDR3 nucleotide sequence: TGTGCCAGCAGTTACTCGTCAGGACAGTGGGAAGGAGCTTTCTTT. Encoded protein: CASSYSSGQWEGAFF.

The chain employs TRBV19 and TRBJ2-6; no definite D call. From germline, CDR1 is LNHDA and CDR2 SQIVND (reference sequence). This CDR3 is built from 13 residues. Trimming took 7 bases from V and 0 from J, leaving 4 bases between them. CDR3 sequence (DNA): TGTGCCAGTATTCCCTCTGGGGCCAACGTCCTGACTTTC. This sequence encodes CASIPSGANVLTF. Drawing the rest from reference TRBV19 and TRBJ2-6, the complete variable domain is DGGITQSPKYLFRKEGQNVTLSCEQNLNHDAMYWYRQDPGQGLRLIYYSQIVNDFQKGDIAEGYSVSREKKESFPLTVTSAQKNPTAFYLCASIPSGANVLTFGAGSRLTVL.

This clone was counted a single time. The chain links TRBV29-1 to TRBJ1-1; D unclear. The CDR3 is 13 residues long. V lost 7 bases, J lost 4 bases, and 16 bases lay in between. Germline V gene data show CDR1 as SQVTM and CDR2 as ANQGSEA. The CDR3: CSAHLGVFTEAFF. The CDR3 DNA sequence: TGCAGCGCCCACCTTGGAGTGTTCACTGAAGCTTTCTTT.

This chain uses TRBV6-5 with TRBJ2-3; possibly TRBD1 or TRBD2 for D (5 bases each). The CDR3 spans 15 residues. V was pared by 7 bases and J by 3 bases, with 17 bases between. Germline assignment: CDR1 MNHEY and CDR2 SVGAGI. This chain's CDR3 is CASTKRAGRTDTQYF. CDR3 DNA sequence: TGTGCCAGCACCAAAAGGGCAGGGAGAACAGATACGCAGTATTTT.

This chain links TRBV2 with TRBJ2-1; the match to TRBD2 covers 10 bases. The CDR3 runs 14 residues. With V trimmed by 7 bases and J by 4 bases, 4 bases remained unmatched. CDR1 SNHLY and CDR2 FYNNEI come from the germline V gene. The CDR3 spells CASTGLAAYNEQFF. CDR3 nucleotides: TGTGCCAGCACCGGACTAGCGGCTTACAATGAGCAGTTCTTC.

The chain recombines TRBV7-8 with TRBJ2-5; 15 nucleotides align to TRBD2. CDR3 length equals 15 residues. Per germline, CDR1 SGHVS and CDR2 FQNEAQ. Losses at the gene ends were 5 bases for V and 5 bases for J; bases not matched to a gene: 3. The CDR3 DNA follows: TGTGCCAGCAGCCCTGGGACTAGCGGGGGGGAGACCCAGTACTTC. Translating gives CASSPGTSGGETQYF.

This sequence joins TRBV6-1 and TRBJ1-3, with 8 bases that match TRBD1. The germline V gene has CDR1 MNHNS and CDR2 SASEGT. Trimming at V came to 4 bases and at J to 0 bases, leaving 8 bases not matched to a gene. The CDR3 totals 17 residues. CDR3 coding DNA: TGTGCCAGCAGTGTCTTTGCAGGGGGCAACTCTGGAAACACCATATATTTT. Encoded protein: CASSVFAGGNSGNTIYF.

The rearrangement uses TRBV10-3 and TRBJ2-3, with TRBD1 matching over 7 bases. Losses at the gene ends were 11 bases for V and 3 bases for J; bases not matched to a gene: 11. Germline CDR1 and CDR2: ENHRY and SYGVKD. This CDR3 has 14 residues. The CDR3 sequence: CALRRQGETDTQYF. In nucleotides, the CDR3 is TGTGCCCTCCGCAGACAGGGTGAAACAGATACGCAGTATTTT.

This rearrangement joins TRBV28 to TRBJ2-7; the match to TRBD1 covers 9 bases. This CDR3 region has 14 residues. Germline-derived CDR1 and CDR2 are MDHEN and SYDVKM. V trimming: 4 bases; J trimming: 2 bases; junction bases outside the gene matches: 3. The CDR3 spells CASSSGTGTYEQYF. CDR3 nucleotide sequence: TGTGCCAGCAGTTCCGGGACAGGGACCTACGAGCAGTACTTC.